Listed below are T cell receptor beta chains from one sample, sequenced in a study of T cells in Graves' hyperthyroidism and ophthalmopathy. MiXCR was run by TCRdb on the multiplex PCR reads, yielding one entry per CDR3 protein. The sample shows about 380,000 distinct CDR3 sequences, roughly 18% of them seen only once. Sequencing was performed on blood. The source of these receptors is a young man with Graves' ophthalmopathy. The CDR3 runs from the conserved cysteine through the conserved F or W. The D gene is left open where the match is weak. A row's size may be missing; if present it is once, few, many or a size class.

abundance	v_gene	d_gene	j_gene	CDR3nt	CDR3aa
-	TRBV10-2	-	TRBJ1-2	TGCGCCAGCCGGGACGGGGAGAACTATGGCTACACCTTC	CASRDGENYGYTF
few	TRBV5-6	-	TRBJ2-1	TGTGCCAGCAGCTCGGGACGTCTAGGGGCCTACAATGAGCAGTTCTTC	CASSSGRLGAYNEQFF
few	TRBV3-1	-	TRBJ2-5	TGTGCCAGCAGCCTCAAGGGGCGGACAGTAGAGACCCAGTACTTC	CASSLKGRTVETQYF
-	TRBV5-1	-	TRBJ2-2	TGCGCCAGCAGCGCCCCTGACAGCGGTGGCACCGGGGAGCTGTTTTTT	CASSAPDSGGTGELFF
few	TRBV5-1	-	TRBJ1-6	TGCGCCAGCAGCTTGGAGGGGATTGGTTCACCCCTCCACTTT	CASSLEGIGSPLHF
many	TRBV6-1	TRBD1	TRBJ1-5	TGTGCCAGCAGTTACCACGAACAACAGGGGTTAAAACAGCCCCAGCATTTT	CASSYHEQQGLKQPQHF
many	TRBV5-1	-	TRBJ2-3	TGCGCCAGCAGCTCAGACGCAGATACGCAGTATTTT	CASSSDADTQYF
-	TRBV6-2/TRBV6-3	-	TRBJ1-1	TGTGCCAGCAGTTACTCTAGACGGGGCTTGGACACTGAAGCTTTCTTT	CASSYSRRGLDTEAFF
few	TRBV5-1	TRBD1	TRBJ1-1	TGCGCCAGCAGCCCGGGACAGGGGCGAGTTTTGGCTGAAGCTTTCTTT	CASSPGQGRVLAEAFF
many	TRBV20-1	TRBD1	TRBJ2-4	TGCAGTGCTCCCGGGACAGGGGGAAACATTCAGTACTTC	CSAPGTGGNIQYF
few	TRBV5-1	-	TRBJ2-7	TGCGCCAGCAGCTTGGGGCAGTCAAGCTCCTACGAGCAGTACTTC	CASSLGQSSSYEQYF
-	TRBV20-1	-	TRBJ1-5	TGCAGTGCCTCCGGGACCCCCTGGTCCCAGCATTTT	CSASGTPWSQHF
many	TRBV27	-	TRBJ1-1	TGTGCCAGCAGAACACAGGGCTTTCGCACTGAAGCTTTCTTT	CASRTQGFRTEAFF
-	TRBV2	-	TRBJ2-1	TGTGCCAGCAGCGCGGTAAGCAGCTCCTACAATGAGCAGTTCTTC	CASSAVSSSYNEQFF
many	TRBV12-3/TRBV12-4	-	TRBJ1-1	TGTGCCAGCAGTTTTTTCGGTATGAACACTGAAGCTTTCTTT	CASSFFGMNTEAFF
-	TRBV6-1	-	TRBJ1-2	TGTGCCGGGGGGGGGGGAGAGATTTCGGTCTATGGCTACACCTTC	CAGGGGEISVYGYTF
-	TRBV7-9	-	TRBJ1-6	TGTGCCAGCAGCGAGAGCATACCCCTCCACTTT	CASSESIPLHF
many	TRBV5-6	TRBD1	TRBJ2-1	TGTGCCAGCAGCCAGGGACAGGGGTGGGGGAATGAGCAGTTCTTC	CASSQGQGWGNEQFF
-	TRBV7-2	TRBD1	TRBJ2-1	TGTGCCAGCAGCCCGCGGTTGGGGACAGGGGACCTCAATGAGCAGTTCTTC	CASSPRLGTGDLNEQFF
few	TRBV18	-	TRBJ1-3	TGTGCCAGCTCGCCCAAAACCACGAGGGGCGCGAACACCATATATTTT	CASSPKTTRGANTIYF
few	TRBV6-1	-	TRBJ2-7	TGTGCCAGCAGTCAACCAAAGTACGAGCAGTACTTC	CASSQPKYEQYF
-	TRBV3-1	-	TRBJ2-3	TGTGCCAGCAGCAAGGGACTGAGAAACACAGATACGCAGTATTTT	CASSKGLRNTDTQYF
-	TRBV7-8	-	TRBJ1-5	TGTGCCAGCAGCCAGGGGTACGGCCCCAATCAGCCCCAGCATTTT	CASSQGYGPNQPQHF
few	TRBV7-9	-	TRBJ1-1	TGTGCCAGCAGTCCACTGGTTGAAGCTTTCTTT	CASSPLVEAFF